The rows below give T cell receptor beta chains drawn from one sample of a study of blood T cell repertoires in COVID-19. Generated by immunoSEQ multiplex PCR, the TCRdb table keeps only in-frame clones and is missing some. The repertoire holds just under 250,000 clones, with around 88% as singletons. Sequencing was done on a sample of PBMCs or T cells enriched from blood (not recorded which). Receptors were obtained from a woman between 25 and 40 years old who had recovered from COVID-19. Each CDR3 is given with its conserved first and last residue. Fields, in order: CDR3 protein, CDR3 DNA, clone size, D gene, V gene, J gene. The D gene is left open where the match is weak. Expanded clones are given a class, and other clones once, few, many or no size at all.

cdr3_aa: CASSLRSSGANVLTF
cdr3_nt: TGCGCCAGCAGCCTCAGAAGCTCTGGGGCCAACGTCCTGACTTTC
clone_size: NA
d_call: NA
v_call: TRBV5-1
j_call: TRBJ2-6

cdr3_aa: CASSLAGQGARGGYTF
cdr3_nt: TGTGCCAGCAGCTTAGCGGGACAGGGGGCCAGGGGTGGCTACACCTTC
clone_size: NA
d_call: TRBD1
v_call: TRBV11-2
j_call: TRBJ1-2

cdr3_aa: CASSFNYEQYF
cdr3_nt: TGCGCCAGCAGCTTCAACTACGAGCAGTACTTC
clone_size: NA
d_call: NA
v_call: TRBV5-1
j_call: TRBJ2-7

cdr3_aa: CAISEGASGIEQFF
cdr3_nt: TGTGCCATCAGTGAAGGGGCTAGCGGGATAGAGCAGTTCTTC
clone_size: NA
d_call: TRBD2
v_call: TRBV10-3
j_call: TRBJ2-1

cdr3_aa: CASSPDRDYGYTF
cdr3_nt: TGTGCCAGCAGCCCAGACAGAGACTATGGCTACACCTTC
clone_size: NA
d_call: NA
v_call: TRBV5-4
j_call: TRBJ1-2

cdr3_aa: CASSEAPRWGPTNEKLFF
cdr3_nt: TGTGCCAGCAGTGAAGCGCCCCGCTGGGGGCCAACTAATGAAAAACTGTTTTTT
clone_size: once
d_call: NA
v_call: TRBV2
j_call: TRBJ1-4

cdr3_aa: CASTIRATAGTGELFF
cdr3_nt: TGTGCCAGCACTATTAGAGCCACCGCCGGGACCGGGGAGCTGTTTTTT
clone_size: NA
d_call: NA
v_call: TRBV9
j_call: TRBJ2-2

cdr3_aa: CASSPLGGGYQPQHF
cdr3_nt: TGTGCCAGCAGCCCGCTAGGGGGGGGGTATCAGCCCCAGCATTTT
clone_size: NA
d_call: NA
v_call: TRBV7-8
j_call: TRBJ1-5

cdr3_aa: CASGRYTDTQYF
cdr3_nt: TGTGCCAGCGGGAGATACACAGATACGCAGTATTTT
clone_size: NA
d_call: NA
v_call: TRBV25-1
j_call: TRBJ2-3

cdr3_aa: CASSPGGIVQPQHF
cdr3_nt: TGTGCCAGCTCCCCGGGGGGGATAGTGCAGCCCCAGCATTTT
clone_size: NA
d_call: NA
v_call: TRBV18
j_call: TRBJ1-5

cdr3_aa: CASSQDRRNEQYF
cdr3_nt: TGTGCCAGCAGCCAAGATAGAAGAAACGAGCAGTACTTC
clone_size: NA
d_call: NA
v_call: TRBV3-1/TRBV3-2
j_call: TRBJ2-7

cdr3_aa: CASSQERDRGYTF
cdr3_nt: TGCGCCAGCAGCCAAGAGCGGGACAGAGGCTACACCTTC
clone_size: NA
d_call: TRBD1
v_call: TRBV4-3
j_call: TRBJ1-2

cdr3_aa: CASSFIGRGTEAFF
cdr3_nt: TGTGCCAGCAGCTTTATAGGGAGGGGCACTGAAGCTTTCTTT
clone_size: NA
d_call: NA
v_call: TRBV7-2
j_call: TRBJ1-1

cdr3_aa: CASSYGRNNQPQHF
cdr3_nt: TGTGCCAGCAGTTACGGCAGAAACAATCAGCCCCAGCATTTT
clone_size: NA
d_call: NA
v_call: TRBV6-2/TRBV6-3
j_call: TRBJ1-5

cdr3_aa: CASSPGTSGLYEQYF
cdr3_nt: TGCGCCAGCAGCCCCGGGACTAGCGGCCTCTACGAGCAGTACTTC
clone_size: NA
d_call: TRBD2
v_call: TRBV5-1
j_call: TRBJ2-7

cdr3_aa: CATSRGTSDEQYF
cdr3_nt: TGTGCCACCAGCAGGGGGACTAGTGACGAGCAGTACTTC
clone_size: NA
d_call: TRBD2
v_call: TRBV15
j_call: TRBJ2-7

cdr3_aa: CASSSGDRSYGYTF
cdr3_nt: TGTGCCAGCAGTTCCGGGGACAGATCATATGGCTACACCTTC
clone_size: NA
d_call: TRBD1
v_call: TRBV28
j_call: TRBJ1-2

cdr3_aa: CASSLGRGADTQYF
cdr3_nt: TGTGCCAGCAGCTTAGGGCGGGGGGCAGATACGCAGTATTTT
clone_size: NA
d_call: TRBD2
v_call: TRBV11-3
j_call: TRBJ2-3

cdr3_aa: CASSQKRDGLRATEAFF
cdr3_nt: TGTGCCAGCAGCCAAAAGCGGGACGGACTTCGCGCAACTGAAGCTTTCTTT
clone_size: NA
d_call: NA
v_call: TRBV3-1/TRBV3-2
j_call: TRBJ1-1

cdr3_aa: CAWSEQSNEQFF
cdr3_nt: TGTGCCTGGAGTGAACAGAGCAATGAGCAGTTCTTC
clone_size: NA
d_call: NA
v_call: TRBV30
j_call: TRBJ2-1

cdr3_aa: CASSPSVAGGILETQYF
cdr3_nt: TGCGCCAGCAGCCCATCGGTGGCGGGAGGGATTTTGGAGACCCAGTACTTC
clone_size: NA
d_call: TRBD2
v_call: TRBV4-1
j_call: TRBJ2-5

cdr3_aa: CASSPRGGWQPQHF
cdr3_nt: TGTGCCAGCAGCCCCAGAGGGGGATGGCAGCCCCAGCATTTT
clone_size: NA
d_call: NA
v_call: TRBV7-3
j_call: TRBJ1-5